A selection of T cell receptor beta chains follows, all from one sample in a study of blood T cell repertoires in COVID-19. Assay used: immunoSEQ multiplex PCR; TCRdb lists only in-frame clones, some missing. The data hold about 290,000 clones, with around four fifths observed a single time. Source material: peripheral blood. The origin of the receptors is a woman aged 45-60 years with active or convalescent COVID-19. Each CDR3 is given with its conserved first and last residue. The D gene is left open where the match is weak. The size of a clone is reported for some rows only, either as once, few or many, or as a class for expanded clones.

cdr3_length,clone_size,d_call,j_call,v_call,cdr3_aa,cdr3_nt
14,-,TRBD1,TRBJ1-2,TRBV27,CASSTGTGNYGYTF,TGTGCCAGCAGTACCGGGACAGGGAACTATGGCTACACCTTC
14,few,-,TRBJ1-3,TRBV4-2,CASSQQMRGNTIYF,TGTGCCAGCAGCCAGCAGATGCGGGGAAACACCATATATTTT
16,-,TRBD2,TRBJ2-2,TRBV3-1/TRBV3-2,CASSLPGLANTGELFF,TGTGCCAGCAGCCTTCCGGGACTAGCGAACACCGGGGAGCTGTTTTTT
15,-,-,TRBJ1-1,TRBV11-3,CASSRDTASNTEAFF,TGTGCCAGCAGCCGGGACACTGCCTCGAACACTGAAGCTTTCTTT
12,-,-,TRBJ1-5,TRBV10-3,CAISESGGDQHF,TGTGCCATCAGTGAGTCGGGGGGGGACCAGCATTTT
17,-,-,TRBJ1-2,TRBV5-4,CASSRGMETAANYGYTF,TGTGCCAGCAGCAGGGGTATGGAGACAGCAGCTAACTATGGCTACACCTTC
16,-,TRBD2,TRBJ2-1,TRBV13,CASSTGGSGRVNEQFF,TGTGCCAGCAGCACCGGCGGGAGCGGGAGGGTCAATGAGCAGTTCTTC
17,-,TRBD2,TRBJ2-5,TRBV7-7,CASSLHPGRRAGETQYF,TGTGCCAGCAGCTTACATCCCGGGAGGAGGGCGGGAGAGACCCAGTACTTC
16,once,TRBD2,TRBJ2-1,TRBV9,CASSVSSGTRSPEQFF,TGTGCCAGCAGCGTATCCTCAGGGACTAGGTCTCCTGAGCAGTTCTTC
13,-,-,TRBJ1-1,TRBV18,CASSPQWNTEAFF,TGTGCCAGCTCTCCCCAATGGAACACTGAAGCTTTCTTT
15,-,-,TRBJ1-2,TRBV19,CASSIGFGGSYGYTF,TGTGCCAGTAGTATAGGGTTTGGCGGCAGCTATGGCTACACCTTC
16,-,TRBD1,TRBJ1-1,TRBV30,CAWSPGDRVVTTEAFF,TGTGCCTGGAGTCCAGGGGACAGGGTAGTTACGACTGAAGCTTTCTTT
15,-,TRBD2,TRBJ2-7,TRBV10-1,CASSEPGLAPYEQYF,TGCGCCAGCAGTGAGCCGGGACTAGCTCCCTACGAGCAGTACTTC
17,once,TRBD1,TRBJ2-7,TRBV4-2,CASSQGGEGRGRYEQYF,TGTGCCAGCAGCCAAGGGGGCGAGGGCAGGGGGCGTTACGAGCAGTACTTC
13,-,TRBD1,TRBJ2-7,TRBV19,CASSRDRGYEQYF,TGTGCCAGTAGCAGGGACAGGGGTTACGAGCAGTACTTC
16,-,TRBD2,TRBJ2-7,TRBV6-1,CASSEMGWAGGHEQYF,TGTGCCAGCAGTGAAATGGGTTGGGCGGGAGGACACGAGCAGTACTTC
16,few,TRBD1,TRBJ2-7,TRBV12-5,CARTPNKADRGDEQYF,TGTGCTAGGACACCCAACAAGGCGGACAGGGGGGACGAGCAGTACTTC
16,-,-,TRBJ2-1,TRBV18,CASSPIPVSSYNEQFF,TGTGCCAGCTCACCAATCCCGGTTAGCTCCTACAATGAGCAGTTCTTC
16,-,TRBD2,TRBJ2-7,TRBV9,CASSARPSGRASEQYF,TGTGCCAGCAGCGCGCGACCTAGCGGGAGGGCCAGCGAGCAGTACTTC
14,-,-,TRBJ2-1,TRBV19,CASSISAGNNEQFF,TGTGCCAGTAGTATTTCGGCAGGGAACAATGAGCAGTTCTTC